These 28 T cell receptor beta chains were sequenced from one sample in a study of T cell responses to AZD1222 COVID-19 vaccine. Some clones are missing from TCRdb's copy, which holds only in-frame ones; the method was immunoSEQ multiplex PCR. This sample has about 160,000 clones; roughly 94% occur once, and the top ten carry roughly 5.6%. The sample consisted of peripheral blood, taken 28 days after the second AZD1222 dose. These receptors came from an adult who received the AZD1222 COVID-19 vaccine.

This rearrangement joins TRBV27 to TRBJ2-3; 7 bases are shared with TRBD2. Germline V gene lookup returns CDR1 MNHEY and CDR2 SMNVEV (reference sequence). CDR3 length: 14 residues. Trimming at V came to 10 bases and at J to 5 bases, leaving 12 bases not matched to a gene. The CDR3 region is CATTPGGGGDTQYF. In DNA, the CDR3 is TGTGCCACCACTCCGGGCGGGGGAGGAGATACGCAGTATTTT.

The chain employs TRBV21-1 and TRBJ2-1. TRBV21-1 is termed a pseudogene. The CDR3 runs 18 residues. Here the CDR3 reads CASTSRYSVGKSYNEQFF. CDR3 DNA sequence: TGTGCCAGCACGAGTCGGTATTCTGTAGGGAAATCTTACAATGAGCAGTTCTTC.

The chain recombines TRBV5-5 with TRBJ1-3; 7 bases align to TRBD1. Unmatched junction bases numbered 5, after V lost 1 base and J lost 4 bases. The germline V gene has CDR1 SGHKS and CDR2 YYEKEE (reference sequence). The CDR3 is 15 amino acids. CDR3 DNA sequence: TGTGCCAGCAGCTTGTCAAGGGGGCTCGGAAACACCATATATTTT. As protein: CASSLSRGLGNTIYF. Full variable domain (remainder filled in from reference TRBV5-5 and TRBJ1-3): DAGVTQSPTHLIKTRGQQVTLRCSPISGHKSVSWYQQVLGQGPQFIFQYYEKEERGRGNFPDRFSARQFPNYSSELNVNALLLGDSALYLCASSLSRGLGNTIYFGEGSWLTVV.

The chain employs TRBV4-3 and TRBJ2-1, with 11 bases fitting TRBD2. The CDR3 has 17 residues. Trimming removed 2 bases from V and 8 bases from J; junction bases left unmatched: 11. CDR1 is LGHNA, CDR2 YSLEER, per germline. CDR3 nucleotide sequence: TGCGCCAGCAGCCAAAATCTCGGGATAGCGGGAGGGGATGAGCAGTTCTTC. It is translated as CASSQNLGIAGGDEQFF.

The rearrangement links TRBV15 to TRBJ2-3; D not resolved. The CDR3 extends over 16 amino acids. V was clipped by 2 bases and J by 4 bases, with 16 bases between them. The V gene's germline CDR1 is LNHNV and CDR2 YYDKDF (reference sequence). Here the CDR3 reads CATSRPGRGFSDTQYF. CDR3 bases: TGTGCCACCAGCAGACCCGGACGTGGTTTCTCAGATACGCAGTATTTT. The full variable domain, in which reference TRBV15 and TRBJ2-3 provide the parts outside the CDR3, is DAMVIQNPRYQVTQFGKPVTLSCSQTLNHNVMYWYQQKSSQAPKLLFHYYDKDFNNEADTPDNFQSRRPNTSFCFLDIRSPGLGDTAMYLCATSRPGRGFSDTQYFGPGTRLTVL.

This sequence joins TRBV5-1 and TRBJ1-4, with 8 bases matching TRBD1. The V gene's germline CDR1 is SGHRS and CDR2 YFSETQ. J lost 8 bases, V lost 0 bases, and 3 bases had no gene match. This CDR3 is 14 amino acids long. The CDR3 sequence is CASSLAAGGEKLFF. The CDR3 nucleotides read TGCGCCAGCAGCTTGGCGGCAGGGGGCGAAAAACTGTTTTTT.

This chain uses TRBV4-3 with TRBJ1-1; D call uncertain. Germline values: CDR1 LGHNA, CDR2 YSLEER. The CDR3 runs 15 residues. With 8 bases removed from V and 0 bases from J, the gap between germline ends came to 16 bases. CDR3 amino acids: CASASWRDLNTEAFF. CDR3 nucleotide sequence: TGCGCCAGCGCCAGCTGGAGGGATTTGAACACTGAAGCTTTCTTT.

This chain joins TRBV7-9 and TRBJ1-1, with D possibly TRBD1 on 5 matching bases. CDR3 length: 14 residues. V lost 2 bases and J lost 5, with 12 bases in between. CDR1 is SEHNR and CDR2 is FQNEAQ in the germline V gene (reference sequence). Here the CDR3 DNA reads TGTGCCAGCAGCTTACGGGGGGGAAGGACTGAAGCTTTCTTT. Translation: CASSLRGGRTEAFF.

V is TRBV28 and J is TRBJ2-1, with D possibly matching TRBD2 (5 bases). Germline V gene data show CDR1 as MDHEN and CDR2 as SYDVKM. V was pared by 7 bases and J by 9 bases, with 22 bases between. The CDR3 has 15 residues. The CDR3 loop is CASTTTGRGITEQFF. The CDR3, as DNA: TGTGCCAGCACGACCACGGGAAGAGGTATAACTGAGCAGTTCTTC.

This chain uses TRBV21-1 with TRBJ2-3; the DNA was not used to check the table's D call, TRBD2. TRBV21-1 is annotated as a pseudogene. The CDR3 loop spans 16 amino acids. The CDR3 spells CATPPPLADKEDTQYF. DNA for the CDR3: TGTGCCACCCCGCCCCCGCTAGCCGATAAGGAAGATACGCAGTATTTT.

The J gene is TRBJ1-1, the V gene TRBV7-9; 7 bases are a match to TRBD1. The CDR3 runs to 14 residues. The V segment lost 5 bases and the J segment 5 bases; nucleotides outside the gene matches: 8. Germline-derived CDR1 and CDR2 are SEHNR and FQNEAQ (reference sequence). CDR3 sequence reads: CASSIDREETEAFF. In DNA form, the CDR3 reads TGTGCCAGCAGCATAGACAGGGAAGAGACTGAAGCTTTCTTT.

This chain uses TRBV12-3 or TRBV12-4 with TRBJ2-7; TRBD1 matches at 9 bases. The CDR3 is 13 residues long. With V trimmed by 7 bases and J by 4 bases, 5 bases remained unmatched. The CDR3 region has the DNA TGTGCCAGCAACCCGACAGGGGGGTACGAGCAGTACTTC. It codes for CASNPTGGYEQYF.

The chain employs TRBV18 and TRBJ1-1, with D tentatively TRBD1 (5 bases). This CDR3 region has 13 residues. Germline V gene lookup returns CDR1 KGHSH and CDR2 LQKENI. V lost 3 bases and J lost 4, with 9 bases in between. The CDR3 nucleotides are TGTGCCAGCTCACCTTTTGACAGCACTGAAGCTTTCTTT. Translated, it gives CASSPFDSTEAFF.

The genes are TRBV3-1 (or the pseudogene TRBV3-2) and TRBJ2-1; TRBD2 is a possible D gene (6 bases). Germline CDR1 and CDR2: LGHDT and YNNKEL (reference sequence). The CDR3 totals 16 residues. V was shortened by 4 bases and J by 0 bases, with 13 bases between the two germline ends. As DNA, the CDR3 is TGTGCCAGCAGCCCGCTAGCGAGCCTCTCCTACAATGAGCAGTTCTTC. It yields the protein CASSPLASLSYNEQFF.

This clone was picked up one time. The chain joins TRBV12-3 or TRBV12-4 to TRBJ2-1; D unclear. The CDR3 length is 11 residues. The germline V and J ends were trimmed by 5 bases and 7 bases, with 6 bases remaining between them. CDR3 nucleotide sequence: TGTGCCAGCAGTCAGAGGAATGAGCAGTTCTTC. Its protein is CASSQRNEQFF.

The gene calls are TRBV30 and TRBJ1-2; TRBD1 matches 9 bases. The germline gives CDR1 GTSNPN, CDR2 SVGIG (reference sequence). V shed 1 base and J 5 bases; nucleotides not matched to a gene: 8. The CDR3 spans 15 residues. CDR3 amino acids: CAWSASDRGMYGYTF. The CDR3 coding sequence is TGTGCCTGGAGTGCCTCTGACAGGGGGATGTATGGCTACACCTTC.

The CDR3 region has the DNA TGTGCCAGCAGCTTGGTAGCGGGAGGGCCAAAGTTCTTC. This translates into CASSLVAGGPKFF. The chain uses TRBV11-3 and TRBJ2-1; the match to TRBD2 covers 11 bases. Germline CDR1 SGHNT, CDR2 YENEEA. The CDR3 has 13 amino acids. Trimming cost V 3 bases and J 14 bases; bases outside gene matches: 6.

The chain carries TRBV6-6 and TRBJ1-5; D is uncertain. This CDR3 region has 12 residues. CDR1 MNHNY and CDR2 SVGAGI come from the germline V gene (reference sequence). Written as DNA, the CDR3 is TGTGCTGCCAGAGATAGCAATCAGCCCCAGCATTTT. Amino acids: CAARDSNQPQHF.

The V call is TRBV20-1, the J call TRBJ2-1; 10 bases match TRBD2. J lost 4 bases, V lost 3 bases, and 6 bases had no gene match. In germline, CDR1 is DFQATT, CDR2 SNEGSKA (reference sequence). The CDR3 loop spans 15 amino acids. This CDR3 is CSASKREGVYNEQFF. The CDR3 region has the DNA TGCAGTGCTAGTAAGCGGGAGGGGGTTTACAATGAGCAGTTCTTC.

The chain has TRBV7-8 and TRBJ1-1; D call uncertain. V shed 5 bases and J shed 2 bases, with 12 bases lying between them. This CDR3 comprises 14 residues. The germline V gene has CDR1 SGHVS and CDR2 FQNEAQ. This CDR3 reads CASSLRDGNTEAFF. In nucleotides, the CDR3 is TGTGCCAGCAGCCTACGAGACGGAAACACTGAAGCTTTCTTT.

The J gene is TRBJ2-1, the V gene TRBV7-8, with 13 nucleotides matching TRBD2. The J segment lost 8 bases and the V segment lost 5 bases, leaving 6 bases of the junction unmatched. This CDR3 region has 15 residues. The germline CDR1 and CDR2 sequences are SGHVS and FQNEAQ. DNA of the CDR3: TGTGCCAGCAGCCTTGGGACTAGCGGGACCCATGAGCAGTTCTTC. It is translated as CASSLGTSGTHEQFF.

This chain links TRBV13 with TRBJ2-7; D might be TRBD2 (6 bases). The CDR3 spans 16 residues. Between the trimmed V and J ends, which lost 6 bases and 2 bases, there was a span of 20 bases. CDR1 and CDR2 from the germline V gene are PRHDT and FYEKMQ (reference sequence). The chain's CDR3 is CASRPPGGTGPYEQYF. The DNA of the CDR3 is TGTGCCAGCAGGCCCCCTGGGGGGACGGGACCCTACGAGCAGTACTTC.

The rearrangement links TRBV6-2 or TRBV6-3 to TRBJ1-6, with D unclear. This CDR3 is 16 amino acids long. Germline V lookup: CDR1 MNHEY, CDR2 SVGEGT. The V end lost 5 bases, the J end lost 7 bases, and 18 bases lay between the germline ends. The CDR3 protein is CASSPRRQEKNSPLHF. Written as DNA, the CDR3 is TGTGCCAGCAGTCCACGCCGCCAAGAGAAAAATTCACCCCTCCACTTT.

This clone came up a few times. The rearrangement links TRBV21-1 to TRBJ2-7; the table names TRBD1, a call not compared with the DNA. TRBV21-1 is shown as a pseudogene. The CDR3 contains 15 residues. The CDR3 sequence: CAGKIKRGTYYEQYF. The CDR3 region has the DNA TGTGCCGGCAAAATAAAAAGGGGCACCTACTACGAGCAGTACTTC.

J is TRBJ2-3 and V is TRBV3-1 (or the pseudogene TRBV3-2); D possibly corresponds to TRBD1 (8 bases). The germline V gene encodes CDR1 LGHDT and CDR2 YNNKEL (reference sequence). Deletions cut 6 bases from V and 8 bases from J, with 21 bases between. The CDR3 covers 15 residues. CDR3 DNA sequence: TGTGCCAGCAGGCCGGTCAGCGGGACAGGCGGTACGCAGTATTTT. Translation gives CASRPVSGTGGTQYF.

A single count supports this clone. This sequence joins TRBV9 and TRBJ2-3; 10 positions agree with TRBD2. The CDR3 length is 16 residues. From germline, CDR1 is SGDLS and CDR2 YYNGEE. V was pared by 4 bases and J by 1 base, with 6 bases of the junction left unmatched. The CDR3 sequence: CASSPRTSGRTDTQYF. The CDR3 DNA is TGTGCCAGCAGCCCCCGGACTAGCGGTCGCACAGATACGCAGTATTTT.

The chain couples TRBV5-1 to TRBJ1-1; D is unclear. CDR1 and CDR2 from the germline V gene are SGHRS and YFSETQ. The CDR3 is 14 residues long. V was clipped by 1 base and J by 2 bases, with 9 bases between them. The CDR3 sequence is CASSLFAANTEAFF. As DNA, the CDR3 is TGCGCCAGCAGCTTGTTCGCAGCAAACACTGAAGCTTTCTTT.

The chain links TRBV7-9 to TRBJ2-5, with 12 positions matching TRBD1. This CDR3 has 16 residues. V was clipped by 5 bases and J by 2 bases; unmatched bases: 6. Germline V gene sequence: CDR1 SEHNR, CDR2 FQNEAQ (reference sequence). The CDR3 DNA reads TGTGCCAGCAGCACGGGACAGGGGGCAGGGCAAGAGACCCAGTACTTC. This translates into CASSTGQGAGQETQYF.